This T cell receptor (beta chain) was identified during a study of chemoradiotherapy in HPV16-positive cancers. Study-wide background: Functional T-cell assays on a couple of HPV16-positive patients' cells defined candidate HPV-specific clones and common TCR motifs.

TCRdb's copy holds only in-frame clones and misses some; the assay was immunoSEQ multiplex PCR. The sample comprises approximately 11,000 clones, over 70% of which are singletons, and approximately 35% rests with the top ten. V was clipped by 4 bases and J by 1 base, with 13 bases between them. CDR1 SGHRS and CDR2 YFSETQ come from the germline V gene. The length of the CDR3 is 15 residues. A word on this clone: Its antigen is unknown.

The study's findings and limits: The functional HPV-specific definition rests on just a couple of HPV16-positive patients. Non-HPV-specific T cells did not expand in tumors during treatment, whereas candidate HPV-specific clones and E7-related motifs did.

The origin of this receptor is a human donor with HPV-associated anogenital cancer. The sample was acquired from a patient who underwent chemoradiotherapy. J is TRBJ2-3 and V is TRBV5-1; unclear D gene. The CDR3 DNA reads TGCGCCAGCAGCCACGGGTCCCCCGGCACAGATACGCAGTATTTT. This sequence encodes CASSHGSPGTDTQYF. The complete variable domain, with remaining parts taken from reference TRBV5-1 and TRBJ2-3, reads KAGVTQTPRYLIKTRGQQVTLSCSPISGHRSVSWYQQTPGQGLQFLFEYFSETQRNKGNFPGRFSGRQFSNSRSEMNVSTLELGDSALYLCASSHGSPGTDTQYFGPGTRLTVL.